The clone carrying this TCR beta chain was counted a few times. What it recognizes is unknown. The data belong to a study of CD8 T cells in Susac syndrome. Study-wide findings and caveats: As acknowledged by the study, its TCR sequencing and HLA analysis included a relatively small number of individuals.

It was with random hexamers that about 0.45 to 1 ug RNA was reverse transcribed. Coverage of TCR beta CDR3 amplification by immunoSEQ multiplex PCR extended to 54 Vbeta and 13 Jbeta. TCRdb processed the immunoSEQ multiplex PCR reads anew with MiXCR; each CDR3 protein has one entry. This table has around 190,000 distinct CDR3 sequences, roughly 95% appearing once. Sequencing of TCR beta covered CD8+ and CD4+ T cells obtained from blood. TEMRA cells were FACS-enriched, while CD8+ and CD4+ T cells were negatively isolated. The CDR3 is 13 amino acids. V gave up 5 bases and J gave up 6 bases, with 11 bases separating them.

Sequencing was performed on CD8+ T cells from PBMCs. This sequence originates from a human donor with multiple sclerosis. This chain uses TRBV12-3 or TRBV12-4 with TRBJ2-1, with D tentatively TRBD1 or TRBD2 (5 bases each). The CDR3 region has the DNA TGTGCCAGCAGTCCCGGGACCGTCAATGAGCAGTTCTTC. Translating gives CASSPGTVNEQFF.